The next 20 T cell receptor beta chains were all read from a single sample in a study of T cell repertoires in cytomegalovirus infection. TCRdb recomputed calls from the reads with MiXCR, one row per CDR3 protein. Of a few hundred thousand distinct CDR3 sequences in the sample, approximately 9% were seen once. Sequencing input: PBMCs. The receptors here all came from a human donor in good health (CMV status not recorded). Some clones in this sample may be carry-over from other donors' samples.

The sample holds many counts of this clonotype. The chain employs TRBV28 and TRBJ2-6; 8 bases are a match to TRBD2. Germline CDR1 is MDHEN and CDR2 is SYDVKM. The CDR3 spans 15 residues. The V segment lost 5 bases and the J segment 15 bases; nucleotides outside the gene matches: 15. The CDR3 here is CASSRGTSGHPGLTF. DNA for the CDR3: TGTGCCAGCAGTCGTGGCACTAGCGGCCATCCGGGCCTGACTTTC.

This clonotype was counted at least ten times. This chain connects TRBV28 to TRBJ2-4, with D perhaps matching TRBD1 (6 bases). Germline loops: CDR1 MDHEN, CDR2 SYDVKM. The CDR3 covers 16 residues. With 6 bases removed from V and 1 base from J, the gap between germline ends came to 16 bases. The CDR3 is CASSKTGSIAKNIQYF. CDR3 nucleotides: TGTGCCAGCAGCAAAACAGGGAGTATCGCCAAAAACATTCAGTACTTC.

The chain joins TRBV20-1 to TRBJ2-2, with 7 bases aligning to TRBD2. V was pared by 6 bases and J by 0 bases, with 13 bases of the junction left unmatched. The CDR3 sequence is 17 residues long. Germline V lookup: CDR1 DFQATT, CDR2 SNEGSKA (reference sequence). CDR3 sequence: CSANGDYQRANTGELFF. Here the CDR3 DNA reads TGCAGTGCCAACGGGGACTACCAGAGAGCGAACACCGGGGAGCTGTTTTTT.

This clonotype was detected many times. The CDR3 protein is CASSLQGGLNNQPQHF. In nucleotides, the CDR3 is TGTGCCAGCAGCTTACAGGGGGGATTAAACAATCAGCCCCAGCATTTT. The rearrangement uses TRBV7-2 and TRBJ1-5, with 7 bases matching TRBD1. Looked up from germline, CDR1 is SGHTA and CDR2 is FQGNSA. V lost 2 bases, J lost 3 bases, and 7 bases stayed unmatched. The CDR3 is made up of 16 amino acids.

Ten or more counts support this clonotype. The chain is built from TRBV7-2 and TRBJ1-5, with a weak D call TRBD1 (5 bases). CDR1 SGHTA and CDR2 FQGNSA come from the germline V gene. The length of the CDR3 is 15 residues. V was shortened by 5 bases and J by 1 base, with 12 bases between the two germline ends. CDR3 bases: TGTGCCAGCAGCACCGGGACGGGAAGCAATCAGCCCCAGCATTTT. Translated: CASSTGTGSNQPQHF.

This clonotype came up a few times. The chain carries TRBV11-2 and TRBJ1-2; D ambiguous. Trimming removed 4 bases from V and 3 bases from J, with 9 bases in between. This CDR3 is 13 amino acids long. The V gene's germline CDR1 is SGHAT and CDR2 FQNNGV. The CDR3 nucleotides read TGTGCCAGCAGCTCGGACGCAGACTATGGCTACACCTTC. It codes for CASSSDADYGYTF.

The table lists this clonotype with many counts. J is TRBJ1-2 and V is TRBV7-2; D remains unclear. V was shortened by 4 bases and J by 2 bases, with 14 bases between the two germline ends. CDR1 and CDR2 (germline): SGHTA, FQGNSA. The CDR3 runs to 15 residues. CDR3 nucleotides: TGTGCCAGCAGCTCCCCGATTGTTCAAAACTATGGCTACACCTTC. Amino acid sequence: CASSSPIVQNYGYTF.

Ten or more counts support this clonotype. The chain uses TRBV28 and TRBJ1-2; no clear D. This CDR3 is 12 amino acids long. Germline-derived CDR1 and CDR2 are MDHEN and SYDVKM. Trimming removed 3 bases from V and 9 bases from J, with 11 bases in between. DNA of the CDR3: TGTGCCAGCAGTTTGGAGGTCCGTCGCTACACCTTC. It encodes CASSLEVRRYTF.

There are many counts of this clonotype. V is TRBV29-1 and J is TRBJ1-5; no clear D. From germline, CDR1 is SQVTM and CDR2 ANQGSEA. V was shortened by 5 bases and J by 5 bases, with 16 bases between the two germline ends. The CDR3 contains 14 residues. CDR3 residues: CSVSVVWIDQPQHF. The DNA of the CDR3 is TGCAGCGTTTCGGTGGTCTGGATCGATCAGCCCCAGCATTTT.

This rearrangement joins TRBV6-6 to TRBJ1-3, with 7 positions matching TRBD1. Germline V gene data show CDR1 as MNHNY and CDR2 as SVGAGI (reference sequence). The CDR3 runs to 13 residues. With 9 bases clipped from V and 4 bases from J, the junction kept 6 bases outside the gene matches. The CDR3 DNA reads TGTGCCAGTATCACAGGGGCCGGAAACACCATATATTTT. This sequence encodes CASITGAGNTIYF.

This sequence joins TRBV7-9 and TRBJ1-4; 7 bases are shared with TRBD1. Looked up from germline, CDR1 is SEHNR and CDR2 is FQNEAQ (reference sequence). CDR3 length: 14 amino acids. J was trimmed by 3 bases and V by 5 bases; bases with no gene match: 3. The CDR3 DNA is TGTGCCAGCAGCATTACAGGGGCTAATGAAAAACTGTTTTTT. It specifies CASSITGANEKLFF.

This clonotype was seen many times. The V and J genes are TRBV7-2 and TRBJ1-5; possibly TRBD1 for D (6 bases). The CDR3 totals 16 residues. Germline CDR1 and CDR2: SGHTA and FQGNSA. V lost 2 bases and J lost 4, with 15 bases in between. This chain's CDR3 is CASSLQQGRTNQPQHF. CDR3 nucleotides: TGTGCCAGCAGCTTACAACAGGGTCGGACAAATCAGCCCCAGCATTTT.

In its sample, this clonotype was seen a few times. The chain joins TRBV7-2 to TRBJ2-1, with TRBD2 matching over 7 bases. The germline CDR1 and CDR2 sequences are SGHTA and FQGNSA. The CDR3 has 14 amino acids. Germline trimming cut 7 bases from V and 7 bases from J; bases unmatched to any gene: 10. The CDR3 sequence: CASTWDYVLNEQFF. In nucleotides, the CDR3 is TGTGCCAGCACCTGGGACTACGTATTGAATGAGCAGTTCTTC.

Ten or more counts support this clonotype. The rearrangement joins TRBV12-3 or TRBV12-4 to TRBJ1-1; D might be TRBD1 (5 bases). The CDR3 sequence is 14 residues long. V was cut by 6 bases and J by 1 base, with 12 bases left in between. This CDR3 is CASRWGRGNTEAFF. CDR3 sequence (DNA): TGTGCCAGCAGATGGGGGAGAGGGAACACTGAAGCTTTCTTT.

This clonotype was seen many times. The J gene is TRBJ1-2, the V gene TRBV7-2; TRBD1 matches 7 bases. The V and J ends lost 5 bases and 3 bases, in that order; junction bases with no gene match: 9. CDR1 and CDR2 from the germline V gene are SGHTA and FQGNSA. CDR3 length: 15 amino acids. CDR3 residues: CASSPSTGIYYGYTF. The CDR3 nucleotides read TGTGCCAGCAGCCCCTCGACAGGGATCTACTATGGCTACACCTTC.

This clonotype has ten or more counts. The chain links TRBV20-1 to TRBJ1-5; no firm D call. V lost 2 bases and J lost 2, with 7 bases in between. The length of the CDR3 is 13 residues. Germline V gene data show CDR1 as DFQATT and CDR2 as SNEGSKA (reference sequence). The CDR3: CSARSGGNQPQHF. CDR3 in DNA: TGCAGTGCTAGATCAGGTGGCAATCAGCCCCAGCATTTT.

This clonotype has at least ten counts. The chain links TRBV12-3 or TRBV12-4 to TRBJ2-1, with unresolved D. This CDR3 spans 13 amino acids. Trimming took 10 bases from V and 9 from J, leaving 19 bases between them. Here the CDR3 DNA reads TGTGCCACCAACACCGACCCACAAAGTGAGCAGTTCTTC. It yields the protein CATNTDPQSEQFF.

This clonotype was seen many times. The chain carries TRBV7-9 and TRBJ1-1; maybe TRBD1 (6 bases). Germline V gene sequence: CDR1 SEHNR, CDR2 FQNEAQ (reference sequence). The V end was cut by 0 bases, the J end by 4 bases, with 12 bases between. This CDR3 is 15 amino acids long. The CDR3 coding sequence is TGTGCCAGCAGCTTAGCGGTGGGGGCGGGCACTGAAGCTTTCTTT. Translating it yields CASSLAVGAGTEAFF.

This clonotype occurred a few times. The CDR3 loop is CASSQGRGSYGYTF. DNA of the CDR3: TGTGCCAGCAGCCAAGGAAGGGGCAGCTATGGCTACACCTTC. The chain recombines TRBV3-1 with TRBJ1-2; tentative D call: TRBD1 (5 bases). CDR1 LGHDT and CDR2 YNNKEL come from the germline V gene (reference sequence). Trimming stripped 1 base from V and 4 bases from J, with 10 bases between. The CDR3 runs to 14 residues.

Many counts were recorded for this clonotype. This chain uses TRBV11-2 with TRBJ2-5; D remains ambiguous. Germline V gene sequence: CDR1 SGHAT, CDR2 FQNNGV. The CDR3 sequence is 11 residues long. The V gene lost 5 bases and the J gene lost 1 base, with 2 bases spanning the gap. CDR3: CASSAQETQYF. The CDR3 coding sequence is TGTGCCAGCAGCGCCCAAGAGACCCAGTACTTC. Supplemented by reference TRBV11-2 and TRBJ2-5, the full variable domain reads EAGVAQSPRYKIIEKRQSVAFWCNPISGHATLYWYQQILGQGPKLLIQFQNNGVVDDSQLPKDRFSAERLKGVDSTLKIQPAKLEDSAVYLCASSAQETQYFGPGTRLLVL.